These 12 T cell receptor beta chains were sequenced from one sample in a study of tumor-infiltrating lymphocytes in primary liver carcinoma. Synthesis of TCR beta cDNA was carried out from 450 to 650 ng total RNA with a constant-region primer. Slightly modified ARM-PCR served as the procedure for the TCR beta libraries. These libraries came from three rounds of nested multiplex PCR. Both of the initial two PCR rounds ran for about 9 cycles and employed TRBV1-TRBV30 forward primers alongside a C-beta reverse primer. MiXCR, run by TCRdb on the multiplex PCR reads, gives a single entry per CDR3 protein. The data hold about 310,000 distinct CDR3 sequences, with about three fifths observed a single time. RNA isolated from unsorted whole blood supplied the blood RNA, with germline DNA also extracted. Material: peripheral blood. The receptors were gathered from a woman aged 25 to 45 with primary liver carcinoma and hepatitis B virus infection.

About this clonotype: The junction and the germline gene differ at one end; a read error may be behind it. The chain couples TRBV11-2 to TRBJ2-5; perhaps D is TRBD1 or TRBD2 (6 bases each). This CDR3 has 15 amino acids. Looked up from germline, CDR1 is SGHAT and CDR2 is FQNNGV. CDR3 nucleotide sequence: TGTGTCAGCAGCCTCACGAGGGGGTTACGGGAGACCCGGTACTTC. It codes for CVSSLTRGLRETRYF.

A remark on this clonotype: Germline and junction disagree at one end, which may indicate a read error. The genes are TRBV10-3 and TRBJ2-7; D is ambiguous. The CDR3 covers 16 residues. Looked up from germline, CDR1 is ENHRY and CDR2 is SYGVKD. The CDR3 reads CAISERSRSGSYDQYF. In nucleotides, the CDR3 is TGTGCCATCAGTGAGAGGTCGAGGAGTGGTAGTTACGATCAGTACTTC.

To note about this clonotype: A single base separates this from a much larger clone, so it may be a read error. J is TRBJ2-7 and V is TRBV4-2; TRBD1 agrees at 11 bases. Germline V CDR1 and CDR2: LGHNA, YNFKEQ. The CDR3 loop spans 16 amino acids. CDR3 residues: CVSSPSGDRGTYEQYF. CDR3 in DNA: TGTGTCAGCAGCCCATCCGGGGACAGGGGGACCTACGAGCAGTACTTC.

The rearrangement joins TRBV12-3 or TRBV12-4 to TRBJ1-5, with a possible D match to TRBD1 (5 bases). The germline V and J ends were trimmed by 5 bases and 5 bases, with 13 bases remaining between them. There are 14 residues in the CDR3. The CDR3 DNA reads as TGTGCCAGCAGTCATGGTAGGGGACATCAGCCCCAGCATTTT. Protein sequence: CASSHGRGHQPQHF.

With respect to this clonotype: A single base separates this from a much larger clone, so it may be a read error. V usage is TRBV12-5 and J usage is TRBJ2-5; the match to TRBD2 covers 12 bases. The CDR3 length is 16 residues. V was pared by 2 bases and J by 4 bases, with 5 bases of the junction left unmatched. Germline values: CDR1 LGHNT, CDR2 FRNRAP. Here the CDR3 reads CASGLIRTSGAETQYF. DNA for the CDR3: TGTGCTAGTGGTTTGATACGGACTAGCGGGGCAGAGACCCAGTACTTC.

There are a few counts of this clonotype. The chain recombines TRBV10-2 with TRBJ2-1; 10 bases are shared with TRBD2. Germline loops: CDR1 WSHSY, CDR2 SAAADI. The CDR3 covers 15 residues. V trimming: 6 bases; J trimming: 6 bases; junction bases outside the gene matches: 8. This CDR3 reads CASRVAGGEVNEQFF. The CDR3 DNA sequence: TGCGCCAGCAGAGTAGCGGGAGGCGAAGTCAATGAGCAGTTCTTC.

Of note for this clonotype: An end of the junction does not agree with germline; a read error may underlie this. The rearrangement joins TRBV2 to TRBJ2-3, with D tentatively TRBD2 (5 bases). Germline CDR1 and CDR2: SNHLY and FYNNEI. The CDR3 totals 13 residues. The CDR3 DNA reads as TGTGTCAGCAAAAAGGAGGTCACAGATACGCAGTATTTT. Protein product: CVSKKEVTDTQYF.

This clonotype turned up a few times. CDR3 in amino acids: CASSLSGEKLFF. DNA for the CDR3: TGTGCCAGCAGCTTATCTGGAGAAAAACTGTTTTTT. This chain links TRBV7-9 with TRBJ1-4; D gene uncertain. Trimming cost V 2 bases and J 8 bases, with 6 bases left between them. CDR1 and CDR2 from the germline V gene are SEHNR and FQNEAQ (reference sequence). The CDR3 extends over 12 amino acids.

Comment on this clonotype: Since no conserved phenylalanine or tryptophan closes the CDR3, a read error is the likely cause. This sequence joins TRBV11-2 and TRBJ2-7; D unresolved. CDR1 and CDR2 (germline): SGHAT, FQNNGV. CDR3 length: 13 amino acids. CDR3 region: CASSQNNEDDQYS. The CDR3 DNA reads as TGCGCCAGCAGTCAAAACAACGAGGACGATCAGTACTCC.

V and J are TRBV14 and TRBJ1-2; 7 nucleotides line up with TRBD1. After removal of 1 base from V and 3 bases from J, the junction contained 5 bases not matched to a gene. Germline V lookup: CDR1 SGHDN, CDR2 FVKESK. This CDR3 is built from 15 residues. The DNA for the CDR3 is TGTGCCAGCAGCCAAGGGCTTGGACAGGACTATGGCTACACCTTC. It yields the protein CASSQGLGQDYGYTF.

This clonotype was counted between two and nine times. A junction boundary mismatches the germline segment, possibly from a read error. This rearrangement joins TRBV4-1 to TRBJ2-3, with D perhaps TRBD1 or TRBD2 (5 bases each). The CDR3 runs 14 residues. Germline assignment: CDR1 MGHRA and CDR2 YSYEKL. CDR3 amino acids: CASSQVLGEDTQYF. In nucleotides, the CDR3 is TGCGCCAGCAGTCAAGTCTTGGGGGAGGATACGCAGTATTTT.

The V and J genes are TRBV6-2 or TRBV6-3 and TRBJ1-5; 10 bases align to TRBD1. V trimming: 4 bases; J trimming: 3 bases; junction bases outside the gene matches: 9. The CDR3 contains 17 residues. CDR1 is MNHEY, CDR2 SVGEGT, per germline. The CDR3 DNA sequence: TGTGCCAGCAGTTCTACGGGACAGGGGAATGACAATCAGCCCCAGCATTTT. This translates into CASSSTGQGNDNQPQHF.